The rows below give T cell receptor beta chains drawn from one sample of a study of blood T cells in healthy people across ages. Via MiXCR, TCRdb re-called the 5' RACE reads, giving one row per CDR3 protein. The repertoire holds about 900,000 distinct CDR3 sequences, with around 49% as singletons. The source material was blood. The receptors shown here come from a man aged 25-45 years in good health. The CDR3 runs from the conserved cysteine through the conserved F or W. A D gene is named only where the DNA matches it firmly. Size values are once, few and many counts, or a class for expanded clones, and some rows have none.

v_gene: TRBV29-1; abundance: .; j_gene: TRBJ1-5; d_gene: .; CDR3aa: CSAAGINQPQHF; CDR3nt: TGCAGCGCCGCAGGGATAAATCAGCCCCAGCATTTT
v_gene: TRBV6-5; abundance: .; j_gene: TRBJ2-3; d_gene: .; CDR3aa: CASNKGQGLRQDTQYF; CDR3nt: TGTGCCAGCAATAAAGGGCAGGGCTTAAGGCAAGATACGCAGTATTTT
v_gene: TRBV15; abundance: .; j_gene: TRBJ2-1; d_gene: .; CDR3aa: CATSRDRSSLYNEQFF; CDR3nt: TGTGCCACCAGCAGAGATCGAAGCAGCCTTTACAATGAGCAGTTCTTC
v_gene: TRBV24-1; abundance: .; j_gene: TRBJ2-3; d_gene: .; CDR3aa: CATSDGDSGTDTQYF; CDR3nt: TGTGCCACCAGTGATGGCGACAGTGGCACAGATACGCAGTATTTT
v_gene: TRBV7-7; abundance: .; j_gene: TRBJ2-3; d_gene: .; CDR3aa: CASSAEPGTDTQYF; CDR3nt: TGTGCTAGCAGCGCGGAACCAGGCACAGATACGCAGTATTTT
v_gene: TRBV2; abundance: .; j_gene: TRBJ2-3; d_gene: .; CDR3aa: CASSGLEDTQYF; CDR3nt: TGTGCCAGCAGTGGGCTAGAGGATACGCAGTATTTT
v_gene: TRBV11-3; abundance: .; j_gene: TRBJ2-7; d_gene: .; CDR3aa: CASSLLTGARGREQYF; CDR3nt: TGTGCCAGCAGTCTCCTTACCGGGGCCCGGGGGCGCGAGCAGTACTTC
v_gene: TRBV27; abundance: .; j_gene: TRBJ2-3; d_gene: TRBD2; CDR3aa: CASGGLGGEDTDTQYF; CDR3nt: TGTGCCAGCGGAGGTCTGGGGGGGGAAGACACAGATACGCAGTATTTT
v_gene: TRBV3-1; abundance: few; j_gene: TRBJ2-7; d_gene: TRBD1; CDR3aa: CASSPTGQLLEQYF; CDR3nt: TGTGCCAGCAGCCCAACGGGACAGCTTCTCGAGCAGTACTTC
v_gene: TRBV21-1; abundance: once; j_gene: TRBJ2-2; d_gene: .; CDR3aa: CASSKYGTGELFF; CDR3nt: TGTGCCAGCAGCAAATATGGAACCGGGGAGCTGTTTTTT
v_gene: TRBV7-2; abundance: .; j_gene: TRBJ2-1; d_gene: TRBD2; CDR3aa: CASSLVGASGGAVDEQFF; CDR3nt: TGTGCCAGCAGCTTAGTCGGGGCTAGCGGGGGGGCCGTAGATGAGCAGTTCTTC
v_gene: TRBV6-1; abundance: .; j_gene: TRBJ1-2; d_gene: .; CDR3aa: CASREAGGYGYTF; CDR3nt: TGTGCCAGCCGAGAGGCCGGGGGCTATGGCTACACCTTC
v_gene: TRBV12-3/TRBV12-4; abundance: .; j_gene: TRBJ2-3; d_gene: .; CDR3aa: CASSGDRFLTDTQYF; CDR3nt: TGTGCCAGCAGCGGCGACAGATTCCTCACAGATACGCAGTATTTT
v_gene: TRBV2; abundance: .; j_gene: TRBJ1-1; d_gene: TRBD1; CDR3aa: CASSEYVQGASEAFF; CDR3nt: TGTGCCAGCAGTGAGTACGTGCAGGGGGCCTCTGAAGCTTTCTTT
v_gene: TRBV6-1; abundance: .; j_gene: TRBJ2-1; d_gene: TRBD2; CDR3aa: CASSTPAGGRNEQFF; CDR3nt: TGTGCCAGCAGCACCCCAGCGGGGGGGCGCAATGAGCAGTTCTTC
v_gene: TRBV28; abundance: .; j_gene: TRBJ1-4; d_gene: .; CDR3aa: CAIFGGTDEKLFF; CDR3nt: TGTGCCATCTTCGGAGGGACGGATGAAAAACTGTTTTTT
v_gene: TRBV3-1; abundance: .; j_gene: TRBJ2-1; d_gene: TRBD2; CDR3aa: CASSRVPSGGPSSYNEQFF; CDR3nt: TGTGCCAGCAGCCGAGTCCCTAGCGGGGGCCCTAGCTCCTACAATGAGCAGTTCTTC
v_gene: TRBV27; abundance: many; j_gene: TRBJ2-7; d_gene: .; CDR3aa: CASSSRSSYEQYF; CDR3nt: TGTGCCAGCAGCAGCAGGAGCTCCTACGAGCAGTACTTC
v_gene: TRBV7-2; abundance: .; j_gene: TRBJ2-7; d_gene: TRBD2; CDR3aa: CASSFRSGVNEQYF; CDR3nt: TGTGCCAGCAGCTTCCGGAGCGGGGTGAATGAGCAGTACTTC
v_gene: TRBV3-1; abundance: .; j_gene: TRBJ1-6; d_gene: TRBD1; CDR3aa: CASSLGTGISPLHF; CDR3nt: TGTGCCAGCAGCCTAGGGACAGGGATTTCACCCCTCCACTTT
v_gene: TRBV20-1; abundance: .; j_gene: TRBJ2-7; d_gene: .; CDR3aa: CSAEPGQGSYEQYF; CDR3nt: TGCAGTGCAGAACCGGGACAAGGGTCCTACGAGCAGTACTTC
v_gene: TRBV9; abundance: .; j_gene: TRBJ2-1; d_gene: .; CDR3aa: CASSAPSTLAASSYNEQFF; CDR3nt: TGTGCCAGCAGCGCCCCCTCCACATTAGCGGCGAGCTCCTACAATGAGCAGTTCTTC